This T cell receptor (beta chain) derives from a study of beta chain features in type 1 diabetes. Study findings and constraints: All four CD4+ subsets from Type 1 diabetes patients carried moderately but significantly shorter TCRB CDR3s. Because the template was cDNA, high-expressing cells might be over-represented. Researchers reported that naive, central memory and Treg TCRB repertoires appeared more similar in patients than in healthy donors.

Trimming removed 3 bases from V and 4 bases from J; junction bases left unmatched: 3. This CDR3 has 14 residues. Germline loops: CDR1 MNHEY, CDR2 SMNVEV (reference sequence). TCRB transcripts that were expressed got sequenced, as all of the isolated RNA had been reverse transcribed. Measured with immunoSEQ multiplex PCR; TCRdb has only the in-frame clones, and not every one. The sample contains 640,000 or so clones, roughly 13% of which appear only once. This clone came up a few times. Its cognate antigen is unknown. There was one heparinised blood draw per donor, averaging roughly 100 mL. It was via CD45RO/CCR7/CD25/CD127/CD95/CD27 that CD4+ naive, central memory, regulatory and stem cell-like memory cells were sorted.

The sequenced material came from naive CD4+ T cells from blood. The sequence came from a young man with type 1 diabetes. This rearrangement joins TRBV27 to TRBJ2-5, with TRBD1 matching 9 bases. CDR3 sequence (DNA): TGTGCCAGCAGTTTGGGGGGACAGGGAGAGACCCAGTACTTC. Translated: CASSLGGQGETQYF.